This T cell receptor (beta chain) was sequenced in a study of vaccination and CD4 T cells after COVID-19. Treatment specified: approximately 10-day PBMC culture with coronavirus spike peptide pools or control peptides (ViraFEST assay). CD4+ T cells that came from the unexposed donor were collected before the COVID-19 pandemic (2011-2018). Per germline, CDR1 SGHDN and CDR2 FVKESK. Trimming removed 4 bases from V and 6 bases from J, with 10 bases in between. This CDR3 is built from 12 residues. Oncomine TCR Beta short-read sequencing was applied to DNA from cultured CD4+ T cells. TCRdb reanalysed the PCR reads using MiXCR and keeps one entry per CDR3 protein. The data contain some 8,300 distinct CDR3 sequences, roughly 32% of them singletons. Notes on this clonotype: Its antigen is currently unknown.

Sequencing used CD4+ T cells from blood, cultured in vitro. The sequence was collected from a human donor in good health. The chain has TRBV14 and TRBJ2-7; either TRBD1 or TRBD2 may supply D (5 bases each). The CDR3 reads CASSPLGTEQYF. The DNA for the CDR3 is TGTGCCAGCAGCCCTCTAGGGACCGAGCAGTACTTC.